The T cell receptor (beta chain) under discussion was sequenced for a study of T cell changes during pregnancy in multiple sclerosis. V gave up 4 bases and J gave up 1 base, with 11 bases separating them. Germline CDR1 reads ENHRY; CDR2 reads SYGVKD. The CDR3 has 14 residues. Method: immunoSEQ multiplex PCR; TCRdb's copy keeps in-frame clones and lacks some. The top ten clones hold roughly 0.61% of a sample with fewer than 25,000 clones, 91% of them seen once. This clonotype was obtained from a female donor in good health, enrolled as a control in a pregnancy study. Sequenced material: CD4+ T cells from peripheral blood mononuclear cells, taken in the third trimester of pregnancy. This chain joins TRBV10-3 and TRBJ2-7; D is possibly TRBD1 (6 bases). The CDR3 spells CAISGQALSYEQYF. Here the CDR3 DNA reads TGTGCCATCAGTGGACAGGCGCTTTCCTACGAGCAGTACTTC.